These 13 T cell receptor beta chains came from one sample sequenced in a study of regulatory and conventional T cells in RAG deficiency. The sorted regulatory T cells were CD4+, CD25-high and CD127-low, with genomic DNA sequenced. TCRdb's copy holds only in-frame clones and misses some; the assay was immunoSEQ multiplex PCR. The table has tens of thousands of clones, 90% to 95% seen once; the top ten hold 0.7% to 0.95%. The data were also submitted as part of a second study, on regulatory T cells. From that second work: The primer mix had 52 TRBV and 13 TRBJ primers.

The sequenced material came from Tregs sorted from blood. The receptors here all came from a human donor in good health.

This chain links TRBV6-5 with TRBJ1-2, with D possibly matching TRBD1 (5 bases). The germline V gene has CDR1 MNHEY and CDR2 SVGAGI. The V end lost 7 bases, the J end lost 7 bases, and 16 bases lay between the germline ends. This CDR3 is 13 amino acids long. The CDR3 sequence is CASTLGRAFGYTF. CDR3 DNA: TGTGCCAGCACCCTGGGCAGGGCCTTTGGCTACACCTTC.

V usage is TRBV9 and J usage is TRBJ1-4; D perhaps matches TRBD1 (5 bases). Per the germline V gene, CDR1 is SGDLS and CDR2 is YYNGEE. Trimming removed 0 bases at V and 4 bases at J, with 13 bases between. The CDR3 sequence is 16 residues long. The CDR3 region is CASSVEGTRGNEKLFF. The CDR3, as DNA: TGTGCCAGCAGCGTAGAGGGAACGAGGGGTAATGAAAAACTGTTTTTT.

V usage is TRBV7-2 and J usage is TRBJ1-2; D is unclear. The CDR3 has 14 residues. With 2 bases removed from V and 2 bases from J, the gap between germline ends came to 9 bases. The germline gives CDR1 SGHTA, CDR2 FQGNSA. Written as DNA, the CDR3 is TGTGCCAGCAGCTTAATTAGTATCAACTATGGCTACACCTTC. This gives the protein CASSLISINYGYTF.

The chain recombines TRBV5-6 with TRBJ2-7; 7 bases are a match to TRBD1. V lost 1 base and J lost 6; bases outside the gene matches: 10. CDR1 is SGHDT and CDR2 is YYEEEE in the germline V gene. The CDR3 loop spans 15 amino acids. The CDR3 here is CASSLSYRGFAEQYF. CDR3 sequence (DNA): TGTGCCAGCAGCTTGTCGTACAGGGGTTTCGCCGAGCAGTACTTC.

CDR3 sequence reads: CASSLADPPSGEAFF. DNA for the CDR3: TGCGCCAGCAGCTTGGCCGACCCGCCTTCGGGTGAAGCTTTCTTT. The chain uses TRBV5-1 and TRBJ1-1; D not resolved. Trimming took 0 bases from V and 7 from J, leaving 16 bases between them. The CDR3 runs to 15 residues. Looked up from germline, CDR1 is SGHRS and CDR2 is YFSETQ.

The chain has TRBV5-5 and TRBJ1-5; D not certain. Germline CDR1 SGHKS, CDR2 YYEKEE (reference sequence). The CDR3 contains 13 residues. Between the trimmed V and J ends, which lost 2 bases and 4 bases, there was a span of 7 bases. The DNA of the CDR3 is TGTGCCAGCAGCTTTGACACAAATCAGCCCCAGCATTTT. This codes for CASSFDTNQPQHF.

The rearrangement links TRBV30 to TRBJ1-2; possibly TRBD1 for D (6 bases). This CDR3 spans 14 amino acids. Trimming pared 0 bases from V and 8 bases from J, leaving 16 bases between. CDR1 is GTSNPN, CDR2 SVGIG, per germline (reference sequence). CDR3: CAWSVAWGARGYTF. In nucleotides, the CDR3 is TGTGCCTGGAGTGTAGCTTGGGGGGCGCGGGGCTACACCTTC.

The chain links TRBV5-4 to TRBJ2-1; 9 bases align to TRBD2. Germline-derived CDR1 and CDR2 are SGHNT and YYREEE (reference sequence). The junction had 3 bases not matched to a gene; V was cut back by 0 bases and J by 8 bases. The CDR3 covers 14 residues. The CDR3 spells CASSLGLAVDEQFF. CDR3 DNA: TGTGCCAGCAGCTTGGGACTAGCGGTCGATGAGCAGTTCTTC.

This chain joins TRBV2 and TRBJ1-1; D gene ambiguous. The CDR3 has 14 residues. Germline values: CDR1 SNHLY, CDR2 FYNNEI. V was cut by 0 bases and J by 5 bases, with 10 bases left in between. The DNA of the CDR3 is TGTGCCAGCAGTGAAGCGCTTGGAGGGACTGAAGCTTTCTTT. It codes for CASSEALGGTEAFF.

This sequence joins TRBV7-8 and TRBJ2-3; no clear D gene. The V gene's germline CDR1 is SGHVS and CDR2 FQNEAQ. Trimming removed 0 bases from V and 5 bases from J, with 3 bases in between. There are 12 residues in the CDR3. The chain's CDR3 is CASSLAQDTQYF. The CDR3 DNA reads as TGTGCCAGCAGCTTAGCGCAAGATACGCAGTATTTT.

V is TRBV5-1 and J is TRBJ2-3, with no clear D. This CDR3 spans 17 amino acids. CDR1 and CDR2 from the germline V gene are SGHRS and YFSETQ. Trimming pared 0 bases from V and 11 bases from J, leaving 25 bases between. The CDR3 region is CASSLVGQINVAPKQYF. In nucleotides, the CDR3 is TGCGCCAGCAGCTTGGTCGGGCAGATCAACGTGGCCCCTAAGCAGTATTTT.

In regard to this clone: One junction end does not reproduce the germline sequence, and a read error may be involved. The rearrangement links TRBV5-8 to TRBJ2-5, with TRBD1 matching over 8 bases. Germline V gives CDR1 SGHTS, CDR2 YDEGEE. This CDR3 contains 15 residues. The CDR3 sequence is CASSSGQGEAETRYF. CDR3 DNA sequence: TGTGCCAGCAGCTCTGGACAGGGCGAGGCGGAGACCCGGTACTTC.

The chain has TRBV29-1 and TRBJ2-7; D is undetermined. The germline V and J ends were trimmed by 4 bases and 3 bases, with 16 bases remaining between them. The CDR3 totals 14 residues. Germline V gene lookup returns CDR1 SQVTM and CDR2 ANQGSEA. CDR3 sequence (DNA): TGCAGCGTTGTATTCTACGGGCGACTCTACGAGCAGTACTTC. Translated: CSVVFYGRLYEQYF.